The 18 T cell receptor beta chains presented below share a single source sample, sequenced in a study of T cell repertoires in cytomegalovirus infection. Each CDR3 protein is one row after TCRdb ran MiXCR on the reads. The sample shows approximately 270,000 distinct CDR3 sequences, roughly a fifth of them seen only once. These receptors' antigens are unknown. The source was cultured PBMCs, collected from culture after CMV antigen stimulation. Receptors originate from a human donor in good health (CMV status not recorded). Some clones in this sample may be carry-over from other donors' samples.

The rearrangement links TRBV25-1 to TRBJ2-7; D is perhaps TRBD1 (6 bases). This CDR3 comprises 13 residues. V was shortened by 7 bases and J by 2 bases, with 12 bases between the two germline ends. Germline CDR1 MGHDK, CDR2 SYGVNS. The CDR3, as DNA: TGTGCCAGCACCACGACAGGAGCCTACGAGCAGTACTTC. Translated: CASTTTGAYEQYF.

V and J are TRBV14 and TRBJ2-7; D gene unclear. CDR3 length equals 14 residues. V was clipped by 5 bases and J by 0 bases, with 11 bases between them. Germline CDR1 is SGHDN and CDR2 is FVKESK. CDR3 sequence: CASSLPGVSYEQYF. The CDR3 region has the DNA TGTGCCAGCAGCTTACCAGGAGTCTCCTACGAGCAGTACTTC. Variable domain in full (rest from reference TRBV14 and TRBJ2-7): EAGVTQFPSHSVIEKGQTVTLRCDPISGHDNLYWYRRVMGKEIKFLLHFVKESKQDESGMPNNRFLAERTGGTYSTLKVQPAELEDSGVYFCASSLPGVSYEQYFGPGTRLTVT.

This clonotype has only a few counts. CDR3 sequence reads: CASSIWDHGLKMNTEAFF. In DNA form, the CDR3 reads TGTGCCAGTAGTATATGGGATCACGGGTTAAAGATGAACACTGAAGCTTTCTTT. The chain couples TRBV19 to TRBJ1-1; no reliable D call. The CDR3 length is 18 residues. Between the trimmed V and J ends, which lost 2 bases and 0 bases, there was a span of 19 bases. The germline gives CDR1 LNHDA, CDR2 SQIVND (reference sequence).

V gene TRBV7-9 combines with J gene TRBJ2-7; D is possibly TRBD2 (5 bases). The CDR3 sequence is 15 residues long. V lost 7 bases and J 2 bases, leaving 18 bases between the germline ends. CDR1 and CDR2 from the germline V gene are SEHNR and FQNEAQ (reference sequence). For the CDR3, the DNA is TGTGCCAGCACCCTATCACGGGGTTCCCCCTACGAGCAGTACTTC. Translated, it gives CASTLSRGSPYEQYF.

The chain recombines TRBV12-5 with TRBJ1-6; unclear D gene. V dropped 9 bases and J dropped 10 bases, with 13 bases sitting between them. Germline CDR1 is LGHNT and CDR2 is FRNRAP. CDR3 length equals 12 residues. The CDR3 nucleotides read TGTGCTAGCGGCCTCGGAGGATCACCCCTCCACTTT. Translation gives CASGLGGSPLHF.

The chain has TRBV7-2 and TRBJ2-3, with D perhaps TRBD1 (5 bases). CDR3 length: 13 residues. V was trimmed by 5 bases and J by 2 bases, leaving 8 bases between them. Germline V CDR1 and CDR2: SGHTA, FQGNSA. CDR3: CASSPDNTDTQYF. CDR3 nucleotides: TGTGCCAGCAGCCCGGACAACACAGATACGCAGTATTTT. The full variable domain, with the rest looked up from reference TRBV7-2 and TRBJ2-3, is GAGVSQSPSNKVTEKGKDVELRCDPISGHTALYWYRQSLGQGLEFLIYFQGNSAPDKSGLPSDRFSAERTGGSVSTLTIQRTQQEDSAVYLCASSPDNTDTQYFGPGTRLTVL.

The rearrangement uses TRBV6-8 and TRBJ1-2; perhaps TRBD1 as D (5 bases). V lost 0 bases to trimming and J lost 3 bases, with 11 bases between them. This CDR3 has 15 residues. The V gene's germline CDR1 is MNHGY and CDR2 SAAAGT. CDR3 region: CASSYSPGRDYGYTF. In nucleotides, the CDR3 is TGTGCCAGCAGTTACTCGCCAGGGAGGGACTATGGCTACACCTTC.

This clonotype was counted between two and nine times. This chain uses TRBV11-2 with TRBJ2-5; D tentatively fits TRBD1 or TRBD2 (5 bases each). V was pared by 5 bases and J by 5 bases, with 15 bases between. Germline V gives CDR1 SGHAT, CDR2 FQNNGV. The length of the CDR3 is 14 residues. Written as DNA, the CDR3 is TGTGCCAGCAGCAGCGCGAGGGGCCTCGAGACCCAGTACTTC. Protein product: CASSSARGLETQYF.

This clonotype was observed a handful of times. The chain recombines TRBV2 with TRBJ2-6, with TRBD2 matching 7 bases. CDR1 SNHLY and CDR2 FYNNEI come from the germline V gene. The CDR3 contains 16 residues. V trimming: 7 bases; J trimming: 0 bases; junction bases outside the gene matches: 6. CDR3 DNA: TGTGCCAGCAACACGGCGGGAGACTCTGGGGCCAACGTCCTGACTTTC. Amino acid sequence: CASNTAGDSGANVLTF.

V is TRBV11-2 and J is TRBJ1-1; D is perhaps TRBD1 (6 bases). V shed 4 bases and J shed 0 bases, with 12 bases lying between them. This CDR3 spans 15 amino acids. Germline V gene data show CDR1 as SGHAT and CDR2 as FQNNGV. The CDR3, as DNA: TGTGCCAGCAGCTCGCAGGGGTTCATGAACACTGAAGCTTTCTTT. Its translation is CASSSQGFMNTEAFF.

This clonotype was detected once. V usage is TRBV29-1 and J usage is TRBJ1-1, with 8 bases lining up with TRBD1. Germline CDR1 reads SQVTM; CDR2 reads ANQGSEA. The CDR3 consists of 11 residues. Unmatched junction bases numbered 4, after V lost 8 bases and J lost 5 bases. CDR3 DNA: TGCAGCACCCGGACAGGGACTGAAGCTTTCTTT. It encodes CSTRTGTEAFF. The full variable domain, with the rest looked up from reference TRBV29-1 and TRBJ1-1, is SAVISQKPSRDICQRGTSLTIQCQVDSQVTMMFWYRQQPGQSLTLIATANQGSEATYESGFVIDKFPISRPNLTFSTLTVSNMSPEDSSIYLCSTRTGTEAFFGQGTRLTVV.

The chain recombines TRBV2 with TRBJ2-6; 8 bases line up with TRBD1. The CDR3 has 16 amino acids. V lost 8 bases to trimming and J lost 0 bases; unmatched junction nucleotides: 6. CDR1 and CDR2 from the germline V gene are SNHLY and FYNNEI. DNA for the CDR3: TGTGCCAGCGCCAGGGGGCCCATCTCTGGGGCCAACGTCCTGACTTTC. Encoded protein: CASARGPISGANVLTF. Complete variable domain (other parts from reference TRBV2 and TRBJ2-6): EPEVTQTPSHQVTQMGQEVILRCVPISNHLYFYWYRQILGQKVEFLVSFYNNEISEKSEIFDDQFSVERPDGSNFTLKIRSTKLEDSAMYFCASARGPISGANVLTFGAGSRLTVL.

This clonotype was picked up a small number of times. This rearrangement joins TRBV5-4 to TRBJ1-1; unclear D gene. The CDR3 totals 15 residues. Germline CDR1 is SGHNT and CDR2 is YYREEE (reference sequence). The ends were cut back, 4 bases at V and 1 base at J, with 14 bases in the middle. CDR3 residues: CASSTPRQQNTEAFF. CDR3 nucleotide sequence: TGTGCCAGCAGCACCCCTCGGCAGCAGAACACTGAAGCTTTCTTT. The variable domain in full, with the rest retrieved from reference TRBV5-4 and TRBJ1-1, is ETGVTQSPTHLIKTRGQQVTLRCSSQSGHNTVSWYQQALGQGPQFIFQYYREEENGRGNFPPRFSGLQFPNYSSELNVNALELDDSALYLCASSTPRQQNTEAFFGQGTRLTVV.

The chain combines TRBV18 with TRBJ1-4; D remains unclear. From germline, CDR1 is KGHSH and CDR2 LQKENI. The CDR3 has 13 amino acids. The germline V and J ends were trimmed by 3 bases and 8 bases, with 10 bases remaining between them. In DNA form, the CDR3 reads TGTGCCAGCTCACCGGGAATCGGAGAAAAACTGTTTTTT. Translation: CASSPGIGEKLFF.

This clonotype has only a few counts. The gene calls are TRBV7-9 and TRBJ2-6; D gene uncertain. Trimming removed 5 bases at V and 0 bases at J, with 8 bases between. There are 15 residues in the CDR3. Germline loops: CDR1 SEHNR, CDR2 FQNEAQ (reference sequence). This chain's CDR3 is CASSHLNSGANVLTF. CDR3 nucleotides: TGTGCCAGCAGCCACCTGAACTCTGGGGCCAACGTCCTGACTTTC. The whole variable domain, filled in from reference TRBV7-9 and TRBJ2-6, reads DTGVSQNPRHKITKRGQNVTFRCDPISEHNRLYWYRQTLGQGPEFLTYFQNEAQLEKSRLLSDRFSAERPKGSFSTLEIQRTEQGDSAMYLCASSHLNSGANVLTFGAGSRLTVL.

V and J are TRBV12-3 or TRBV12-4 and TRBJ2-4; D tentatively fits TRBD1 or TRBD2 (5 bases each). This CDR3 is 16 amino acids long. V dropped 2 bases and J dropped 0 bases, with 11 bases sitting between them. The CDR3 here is CASSLTGQLAKNIQYF. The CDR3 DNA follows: TGTGCCAGCAGTTTAACGGGGCAGCTAGCCAAAAACATTCAGTACTTC.

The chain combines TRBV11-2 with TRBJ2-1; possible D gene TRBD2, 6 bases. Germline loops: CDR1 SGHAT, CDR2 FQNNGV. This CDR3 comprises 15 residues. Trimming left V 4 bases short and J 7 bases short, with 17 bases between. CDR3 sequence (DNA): TGTGCCAGCAGCTACCTAGCGCAAACGTGGAATGAGCAGTTCTTC. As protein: CASSYLAQTWNEQFF.

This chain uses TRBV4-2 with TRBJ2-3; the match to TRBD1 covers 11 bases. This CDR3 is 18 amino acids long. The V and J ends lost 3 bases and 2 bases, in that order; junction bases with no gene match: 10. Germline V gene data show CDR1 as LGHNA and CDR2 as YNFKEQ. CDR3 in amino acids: CASSQGFPGQGDTDTQYF. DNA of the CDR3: TGTGCCAGCAGCCAGGGCTTTCCGGGACAGGGGGACACAGATACGCAGTATTTT.